Each of the 22 T cell receptor beta chains below was sequenced from the same sample in a study of chemoradiotherapy in HPV16-positive cancers. Only in-frame clones appear in the TCRdb table, and some are missing; sequencing was by immunoSEQ multiplex PCR. Seen here are approximately 35,000 clones, roughly 90% observed once, and the top ten hold about 3.6%. Specimen: blood, collected from a patient who underwent chemoradiotherapy. These receptors came from a human donor with HPV-associated anogenital cancer.

The gene calls are TRBV7-9 and TRBJ1-4, with D hard to call. The ends were cut back, 4 bases at V and 6 bases at J, with 12 bases in the middle. The CDR3 covers 14 residues. Germline V gene lookup returns CDR1 SEHNR and CDR2 FQNEAQ (reference sequence). The CDR3 sequence is CASSSTGRYEKLFF. DNA of the CDR3: TGTGCCAGCAGCTCGACCGGACGATATGAAAAACTGTTTTTT.

The chain carries TRBV7-9 and TRBJ1-4; possibly TRBD1 for D (6 bases). Trimming took off 1 base at V and 6 bases at J, with 15 bases between the two ends. This CDR3 region has 16 residues. Germline V gene lookup returns CDR1 SEHNR and CDR2 FQNEAQ (reference sequence). CDR3 loop: CASSLGWTDWDEKLFF. CDR3 nucleotide sequence: TGTGCCAGCAGCTTAGGTTGGACAGACTGGGATGAAAAACTGTTTTTT.

This chain links TRBV6-5 with TRBJ2-2, with D hard to call. Deletions cut 4 bases from V and 4 bases from J, with 10 bases between. Germline CDR1 reads MNHEY; CDR2 reads SVGAGI. The CDR3 has 14 amino acids. In nucleotides, the CDR3 is TGTGCCAGCAGTTGGCAGCAGCTCACCGGGGAGCTGTTTTTT. This translates into CASSWQQLTGELFF.

The genes are TRBV27 and TRBJ1-6; no clear D gene. CDR3 size: 18 residues. CDR1 and CDR2 from the germline V gene are MNHEY and SMNVEV (reference sequence). V lost 0 bases and J 7 bases, leaving 19 bases between the germline ends. The CDR3 loop reads CASSLSGLKMERNSPLHF. As DNA, the CDR3 is TGTGCCAGCAGTTTATCGGGTCTCAAAATGGAACGGAATTCACCCCTCCACTTT.

V usage is TRBV2 and J usage is TRBJ1-1; 9 bases line up with TRBD1. Germline values: CDR1 SNHLY, CDR2 FYNNEI. The CDR3 totals 12 residues. Trimming at V came to 7 bases and at J to 9 bases, leaving 6 bases not matched to a gene. CDR3 sequence: CASTRDREKAFF. The DNA of the CDR3 is TGTGCCAGCACTAGGGACAGGGAAAAAGCTTTCTTT.

The chain is built from TRBV30 and TRBJ1-3; D remains unclear. The CDR3 sequence is 14 residues long. CDR1 is GTSNPN, CDR2 SVGIG, per germline (reference sequence). Trimming left V 3 bases short and J 3 bases short, with 12 bases between. For the CDR3, the DNA is TGTGCCTGGAGGACGGCAGGCGGTGGAAACACCATATATTTT. Translating it yields CAWRTAGGGNTIYF.

The chain carries TRBV7-6 and TRBJ1-5; tentatively, D is TRBD1 (6 bases). The CDR3 extends over 13 amino acids. V was clipped by 4 bases and J by 7 bases, with 11 bases between them. The germline CDR1 and CDR2 sequences are SGHVS and FNYEAQ. CDR3 DNA: TGTGCCAGCAGCTCCAGGGGTCGCCAGCCCCAGCATTTT. Amino acid sequence: CASSSRGRQPQHF. Full variable domain (outside the CDR3, taken from reference TRBV7-6 and TRBJ1-5): GAGVSQSPRYKVTKRGQDVALRCDPISGHVSLYWYRQALGQGPEFLTYFNYEAQQDKSGLPNDRFSAERPEGSISTLTIQRTEQRDSAMYRCASSSRGRQPQHFGDGTRLSIL.

The chain carries TRBV5-6 and TRBJ2-5; possibly TRBD2 for D (5 bases). Germline V gene sequence: CDR1 SGHDT, CDR2 YYEEEE. V shed 7 bases and J shed 5 bases, with 15 bases lying between them. This CDR3 has 13 residues. CDR3 in amino acids: CASFETGSETQYF. CDR3 sequence (DNA): TGTGCCAGCTTTGAAACGGGATCGGAGACCCAGTACTTC.

V usage is TRBV5-4 and J usage is TRBJ1-4, with D hard to call. CDR3 size: 13 residues. CDR1 and CDR2 (germline): SGHNT, YYREEE (reference sequence). Trimming removed 1 base at V and 5 bases at J, with 6 bases between. DNA for the CDR3: TGTGCCAGCAGCTTGTTTGGGAATGAAAAACTGTTTTTT. Translated, it gives CASSLFGNEKLFF. Looking up the rest from reference TRBV5-4 and TRBJ1-4 gives the full variable domain: ETGVTQSPTHLIKTRGQQVTLRCSSQSGHNTVSWYQQALGQGPQFIFQYYREEENGRGNFPPRFSGLQFPNYSSELNVNALELDDSALYLCASSLFGNEKLFFGSGTQLSVL.

CDR3 protein: CASSQVKGGGAWNTGELFF. The DNA for the CDR3 is TGTGCCAGCAGCCAAGTCAAGGGCGGGGGGGCCTGGAACACCGGGGAGCTGTTTTTT. The rearrangement uses TRBV4-2 and TRBJ2-2; 9 bases are a match to TRBD2. The germline V gene encodes CDR1 LGHNA and CDR2 YNFKEQ. This CDR3 comprises 19 residues. After removal of 1 base from V and 1 base from J, the junction contained 10 bases not matched to a gene.

The chain combines TRBV6-6 with TRBJ2-7; no reliable D call. CDR1 MNHNY and CDR2 SVGAGI come from the germline V gene (reference sequence). The CDR3 totals 13 residues. Trimming cost V 2 bases and J 6 bases, with 11 bases left between them. The CDR3 sequence is CASSYVWEGEQYF. The CDR3 nucleotides read TGTGCCAGCAGTTACGTCTGGGAAGGCGAGCAGTACTTC.

The chain couples TRBV6-5 to TRBJ2-7; 9 bases match TRBD2. From germline, CDR1 is MNHEY and CDR2 SVGAGI. Losses at the gene ends were 5 bases for V and 0 bases for J; bases not matched to a gene: 2. The CDR3 has 14 amino acids. CDR3 residues: CASSKGLASYEQYF. As DNA, the CDR3 is TGTGCCAGCAGTAAGGGACTAGCCTCCTACGAGCAGTACTTC.

The chain employs TRBV19 and TRBJ2-3, with TRBD1 matching 11 bases. The CDR3 spans 15 residues. V shed 6 bases and J 3 bases; nucleotides not matched to a gene: 5. Looked up from germline, CDR1 is LNHDA and CDR2 is SQIVND (reference sequence). For the CDR3, the DNA is TGTGCCAGTAGCGGGACAGGGGGTCGGACAGATACGCAGTATTTT. This sequence encodes CASSGTGGRTDTQYF.

CDR3 in amino acids: CASSSGQGRETQYF. CDR3 in DNA: TGCGCCAGCAGCTCGGGACAGGGCAGGGAGACCCAGTACTTC. The chain links TRBV5-1 to TRBJ2-5, with 9 nucleotides matching TRBD1. The junction had 5 bases not matched to a gene; V was cut back by 3 bases and J by 5 bases. This CDR3 comprises 14 residues. The germline CDR1 and CDR2 sequences are SGHRS and YFSETQ.

The chain uses TRBV5-6 and TRBJ2-3, with D possibly called TRBD1 or TRBD2 (6 bases each). CDR1 and CDR2 (germline): SGHDT, YYEEEE. V lost 4 bases and J 3 bases, leaving 15 bases between the germline ends. The CDR3 is made up of 15 amino acids. The CDR3 bases are TGTGCCAGCAGCCCGGGGGCGGGGACGACAGATACGCAGTATTTT. Protein: CASSPGAGTTDTQYF.

V gene TRBV18 combines with J gene TRBJ2-5; either TRBD1 or TRBD2 may fit D (5 bases each). The closer fit of TRBJ2-7 to the DNA end suggests the J call may be wrong. This CDR3 is 16 amino acids long. CDR1 is KGHSH, CDR2 LQKENI, per germline. In DNA form, the CDR3 reads TGTGCCAGCTCACCTGCGCCGGGACGGATTCCCTACGAGCAGTACTTC. Translating it yields CASSPAPGRIPYEQYF.

In its sample, this clone was seen once. V and J are TRBV7-2 and TRBJ2-5; possible D gene TRBD2, 5 bases. From germline, CDR1 is SGHTA and CDR2 FQGNSA. The CDR3 sequence is 13 residues long. Trimming stripped 11 bases from V and 1 base from J, with 14 bases between. DNA for the CDR3: TGTGCCCTAAGCTGGGGAGTCCAAGAGACCCAGTACTTC. Translated, it gives CALSWGVQETQYF. Drawing the rest from reference TRBV7-2 and TRBJ2-5, the complete variable domain is GAGVSQSPSNKVTEKGKDVELRCDPISGHTALYWYRQSLGQGLEFLIYFQGNSAPDKSGLPSDRFSAERTGGSVSTLTIQRTQQEDSAVYLCALSWGVQETQYFGPGTRLLVL.

The chain has TRBV30 and TRBJ2-7; D is perhaps TRBD1 (5 bases). V was pared by 8 bases and J by 0 bases, with 14 bases between. Per the germline V gene, CDR1 is GTSNPN and CDR2 is SVGIG (reference sequence). This CDR3 comprises 13 residues. In DNA, the CDR3 is TGTGCCACTCGACAGCGAAGCTCCTACGAGCAGTACTTC. The encoded protein is CATRQRSSYEQYF.

This clone was seen once. The chain joins TRBV7-9 to TRBJ2-1; D possibly corresponds to TRBD2 (5 bases). With 4 bases removed from V and 0 bases from J, the gap between germline ends came to 10 bases. There are 15 residues in the CDR3. Looked up from germline, CDR1 is SEHNR and CDR2 is FQNEAQ (reference sequence). The DNA of the CDR3 is TGTGCCAGCAGCTCGATACGGGGCTCCTACAATGAGCAGTTCTTC. Translation: CASSSIRGSYNEQFF. Using reference TRBV7-9 and TRBJ2-1 for the parts outside the CDR3, the full variable domain is DTGVSQNPRHKITKRGQNVTFRCDPISEHNRLYWYRQTLGQGPEFLTYFQNEAQLEKSRLLSDRFSAERPKGSFSTLEIQRTEQGDSAMYLCASSSIRGSYNEQFFGPGTRLTVL.

The chain has TRBV10-3 and TRBJ1-1; TRBD1 matches at 12 bases. The CDR3 runs 17 residues. Germline trimming cut 5 bases from V and 4 bases from J; bases unmatched to any gene: 11. CDR1 and CDR2 (germline): ENHRY, SYGVKD. The CDR3 loop reads CAISSGTGGAVATEAFF. CDR3 sequence (DNA): TGTGCCATCAGTTCCGGGACAGGGGGCGCCGTGGCCACTGAAGCTTTCTTT.

This sequence joins TRBV27 and TRBJ1-1; tentatively, D is TRBD1 (5 bases). Germline CDR1 MNHEY, CDR2 SMNVEV (reference sequence). The CDR3 loop spans 13 amino acids. With 2 bases removed from V and 6 bases from J, the gap between germline ends came to 10 bases. In DNA form, the CDR3 reads TGTGCCAGCAGTTTACAGGGAAGGGCTGAAGCTTTCTTT. Translating gives CASSLQGRAEAFF.

The chain carries TRBV30 and TRBJ1-6; weak D call: TRBD1 (5 bases). This CDR3 is 16 amino acids long. In germline, CDR1 is GTSNPN, CDR2 SVGIG (reference sequence). V dropped 4 bases and J dropped 0 bases, with 13 bases sitting between them. CDR3 amino acids: CAWTDSYSSYNSPLHF. CDR3 nucleotide sequence: TGTGCCTGGACCGACAGCTATAGCTCCTATAATTCACCCCTCCACTTT.